This T cell receptor beta chain is from a study of cytomegalovirus exposure and HLA in healthy donors. Primers: 60 Vbeta forward and 13 Jbeta reverse. The data were produced by immunoSEQ multiplex PCR, yet TCRdb's version contains in-frame clones alone and is incomplete. The sample comprises over 75,000 clones, about three quarters of which are singletons, and around 7.8% rests with the top ten. The CDR3 is 13 residues long. Looked up from germline, CDR1 is SEHNR and CDR2 is FQNEAQ (reference sequence). Trimming took 1 base from V and 4 from J, leaving 5 bases between them. This clone was recorded only once. The same CDR3 can be traced to other DNA sequences in this sample.

The sequence was collected from a man between 50 and 59 years old in good health and CMV-seropositive. The J gene is TRBJ2-1, the V gene TRBV7-9, with unresolved D. Sequenced: PBMCs. DNA for the CDR3: TGTGCCAGCAGCTTAGATCGGTACAATGAGCAGTTCTTC. As protein: CASSLDRYNEQFF.